A selection of T cell receptor beta chains follows, all from one sample in a study of blood T cell repertoires in COVID-19. Sequenced by immunoSEQ multiplex PCR; TCRdb stores in-frame clones only, minus some. The profile shows 200,000 to 250,000 clones, 85% of them singletons. Specimen: peripheral blood. These receptors came from a woman in her fifties or sixties with active or convalescent COVID-19. Each CDR3 is given without its conserved first and last residue. Each record gives: V gene, J gene, CDR3 protein.

TRBV5-5	TRBJ1-2	ASSLEQGYGYT
TRBV2	TRBJ1-6	ASRIQGAFNSPLH
TRBV6-5	TRBJ2-7	ASSYGRTGIHEQY
TRBV19	TRBJ1-4	ASSGGRGEKLF
TRBV2	TRBJ2-3	ASSELFIGDTQY
TRBV7-9	TRBJ1-2	ASSLSGQGLLSSYGYT
TRBV27	TRBJ2-7	ASSFVTGANYEQY
TRBV25-1	TRBJ2-1	ASSESSGGDYNEQF
TRBV7-2	TRBJ2-1	ASSLVGNTGGPGNEQF
TRBV30	TRBJ2-1	AWMIGQGYNEQF
TRBV12-3/TRBV12-4	TRBJ1-5	ASSSSRNQPQH
TRBV30	TRBJ2-1	ARNVGGPYNEQF
TRBV11-2	TRBJ2-1	ASSAGAAGMNEQF
TRBV5-4	TRBJ2-7	ASSLGLASYEQY
TRBV10-3	TRBJ1-2	AISESRSEGYT
TRBV19	TRBJ2-1	ASSIPYRDTYNEQF
TRBV29-1	TRBJ2-1	SVEAWRGRGRNEQF
TRBV10-1	TRBJ2-7	ASSDKVGTPVYEQY
TRBV11-2	TRBJ2-7	ASSLGRRSYEQY
TRBV2	TRBJ1-1	ASSLGGMNTEAF
TRBV5-8	TRBJ2-7	ASSSNLQGGDEQY
TRBV9	TRBJ1-2	ASSPIAGSRNYGYT
TRBV29-1	TRBJ2-5	SVEFWRGQY
TRBV29-1	TRBJ2-2	SVQGTGSNTGELF
TRBV27	TRBJ2-2	ASRGLARNTGELF
TRBV19	TRBJ2-1	ASSQDRIYNEQF
TRBV27	TRBJ2-1	ASSFEGGNEQF
TRBV4-1	TRBJ2-7	ASSQTSGQAYEQY
TRBV2	TRBJ2-7	ASSGLAGDYEQY
TRBV4-1	TRBJ2-1	ASSQDSGSSYNEQF
TRBV3-1/TRBV3-2	TRBJ2-2	ASSQLNTGELF
TRBV27	TRBJ1-5	ASSWSRGQQPQH
TRBV7-8	TRBJ1-1	ASSLRVSSMNTEAF
TRBV6-4	TRBJ2-2	ASSDSTAGGPTGELF
TRBV2	TRBJ1-5	ATRPLRGSNQPQH
TRBV20-1	TRBJ2-1	SAGGGGSSYNEQF
TRBV7-9	TRBJ2-1	ASSSGGVRGEQF
TRBV10-2	TRBJ1-6	ASSESQGAIYNSPLH
TRBV5-1	TRBJ1-1	ASSPGTPNTEAF
TRBV7-6	TRBJ1-1	ASSLLAEGPGTEAF
TRBV3-1/TRBV3-2	TRBJ2-3	ASSQGHGTQY
TRBV9	TRBJ1-4	ASSVTPGTENEKLF
TRBV30	TRBJ2-3	AWNPGTRGPDTQY
TRBV7-6	TRBJ2-5	ASQLTPITGTGETQY
TRBV27	TRBJ2-1	ASSPRVQGWQF
TRBV2	TRBJ1-5	ASREGEDRGDQPQH
TRBV3-1/TRBV3-2	TRBJ2-1	ASSPEIYNEQF
TRBV28	TRBJ2-7	ASSLTSYEQY
TRBV7-2	TRBJ2-2	ASSPDSYTGELF
TRBV11-3	TRBJ2-2	ASSPSLAKGGNTGELF
TRBV29-1	TRBJ2-1	SGSLAGDGEQF